The 26 T cell receptor beta chains below all came from one sample that was sequenced in a study of post-analysis software for immune sequencing data. Study results and limitations: Five or six TRBV segments were significantly more frequent in patients than in controls. TRBV5-6, TRBV5-1 and TRBV20-1 were among these segments.

For these TCRs, the target antigens are not known. Included in the TCR beta cDNA libraries were unique molecular identifiers. TCRdb ran MiXCR on the PCR reads and lists one entry per CDR3 protein. The table includes more than 500,000 distinct CDR3 sequences, 34% detected once. The sample was blood. The receptors derive from a girl under 18 with multiple sclerosis.

This clonotype was observed a few times. The rearrangement uses TRBV20-1 and TRBJ2-1, with D possibly being TRBD1 (5 bases). V lost 5 bases and J lost 8, with 22 bases in between. The CDR3 consists of 15 residues. The germline V gene has CDR1 DFQATT and CDR2 SNEGSKA (reference sequence). Here the CDR3 DNA reads TGCAGTGCTGGCCCAATCGACAGCTTTCGCGATGAGCAGTTCTTC. Protein product: CSAGPIDSFRDEQFF.

Only a few counts were recorded for this clonotype. This rearrangement joins TRBV10-3 to TRBJ1-1; D is possibly TRBD1 (6 bases). Germline V gene sequence: CDR1 ENHRY, CDR2 SYGVKD. Trimming shortened V by 5 bases and J by 7 bases, and 14 bases separated the two germline ends. The CDR3 is 13 residues long. The CDR3 loop reads CAISPEQQGEAFF. In DNA form, the CDR3 reads TGTGCCATCAGTCCGGAACAACAGGGTGAAGCTTTCTTT.

In regard to this clonotype: A far larger clone is just one base off, so this is likely a read error. The rearrangement uses TRBV9 and TRBJ2-7; D perhaps matches TRBD1 (5 bases). V lost 0 bases, J lost 2 bases, and 6 bases lay in between. CDR3 size: 13 residues. Germline V gene lookup returns CDR1 SGDLS and CDR2 YYNGEE. This chain's CDR3 is CASSVGQTYEQYF. The CDR3 nucleotides read TGTGCCAGCAGCGTAGGACAGACCTACGAGCAGTACTTC.

The chain joins TRBV5-1 to TRBJ2-7; no clear D. CDR1 is SGHRS and CDR2 is YFSETQ in the germline V gene. The length of the CDR3 is 13 residues. Trimming took off 1 base at V and 3 bases at J, with 8 bases between the two ends. DNA for the CDR3: TGCGCCAGCAGCTTGTCGGCTTACTACGAGCAGTACTTC. This codes for CASSLSAYYEQYF.

This clonotype has just a few counts. The chain joins TRBV20-1 to TRBJ1-4, with 7 bases fitting TRBD1. The J segment lost 7 bases and the V segment lost 1 base, leaving 6 bases of the junction unmatched. The CDR3 sequence is 14 residues long. Germline CDR1 DFQATT, CDR2 SNEGSKA (reference sequence). CDR3 sequence: CSARGVAGGEKLFF. The CDR3, as DNA: TGCAGTGCTAGAGGTGTCGCAGGGGGTGAAAAACTGTTTTTT.

As for this clonotype: A read error may account for a junction end that differs from germline. This chain joins TRBV7-9 and TRBJ2-7; 8 bases match TRBD1. The CDR3 has 19 amino acids. Germline loops: CDR1 SEHNR, CDR2 FQNEAQ (reference sequence). CDR3 DNA: TGTACCAGCAGCTTAGGAGGAGACAGGGGAGGTCATTTCTCCTACGAGCAGTACTTC. Amino acids: CTSSLGGDRGGHFSYEQYF. Full variable domain (remainder filled in from reference TRBV7-9 and TRBJ2-7): DTGVSQNPRHKITKRGQNVTFRCDPISEHNRLYWYRQTLGQGPEFLTYFQNEAQLEKSRLLSDRFSAERPKGSFSTLEIQRTEQGDSAMYLCTSSLGGDRGGHFSYEQYFGPGTRLTVT.

This clonotype was counted only a few times. The chain recombines TRBV6-6 with TRBJ2-7; D ambiguous. The CDR3 contains 10 residues. The V end lost 6 bases, the J end lost 3 bases, and 3 bases lay between the germline ends. CDR1 is MNHNY and CDR2 is SVGAGI in the germline V gene (reference sequence). CDR3 coding DNA: TGTGCCAGCAGGAGCTACGAGCAGTACTTC. This gives the protein CASRSYEQYF.

V is TRBV29-1 and J is TRBJ2-1; TRBD1 matches 7 bases. The CDR3 consists of 13 residues. Germline values: CDR1 SQVTM, CDR2 ANQGSEA. The V and J ends lost 4 bases and 14 bases, in that order; junction bases with no gene match: 14. The DNA for the CDR3 is TGCAGCGTTGGGGGACAGATACACCCAGAAAAGTTCTTC. This translates into CSVGGQIHPEKFF.

This clonotype was counted at least ten times. V is TRBV7-2 and J is TRBJ2-5; D is undetermined. The germline CDR1 and CDR2 sequences are SGHTA and FQGNSA. The CDR3 has 13 amino acids. V was shortened by 2 bases and J by 0 bases, with 4 bases between the two germline ends. Written as DNA, the CDR3 is TGTGCCAGCAGCTTACAGGACCAAGAGACCCAGTACTTC. Translation: CASSLQDQETQYF.

The chain couples TRBV9 to TRBJ2-1; D is uncertain. From germline, CDR1 is SGDLS and CDR2 YYNGEE. The CDR3 length is 15 residues. V was clipped by 3 bases and J by 4 bases, with 14 bases between them. The CDR3 loop is CASSAEGQDYNEQFF. In DNA, the CDR3 is TGTGCCAGCAGCGCCGAAGGGCAAGATTACAATGAGCAGTTCTTC.

V is TRBV27 and J is TRBJ2-1, with TRBD2 identical over 11 bases. The CDR3 sequence is 16 residues long. The germline CDR1 and CDR2 sequences are MNHEY and SMNVEV (reference sequence). J gave up 7 bases and V 2 bases, and 7 bases lay outside the gene matches. CDR3 loop: CASSLLTSGGTNEQFF. CDR3 DNA: TGTGCCAGCAGTTTACTTACTAGCGGGGGAACTAATGAGCAGTTCTTC.

This clonotype has just a few counts. The V call is TRBV12-3 or TRBV12-4, the J call TRBJ2-5; unclear D gene. This CDR3 is built from 15 residues. Trimming removed 2 bases at V and 5 bases at J, with 15 bases between. CDR3: CASSLFTALGETQYF. Written as DNA, the CDR3 is TGTGCCAGCAGTTTATTTACAGCTCTGGGGGAGACCCAGTACTTC.

This clonotype has only a few counts. The chain has TRBV12-3 or TRBV12-4 and TRBJ2-3; D not resolved. Trimming shortened V by 3 bases and J by 2 bases, and 6 bases separated the two germline ends. The CDR3 spans 13 residues. The CDR3 loop reads CASSLTFTDTQYF. The CDR3 coding sequence is TGTGCCAGCAGTTTGACATTCACAGATACGCAGTATTTT.

This chain connects TRBV11-3 to TRBJ2-1, with D perhaps matching TRBD2 (6 bases). CDR3 size: 14 residues. The germline gives CDR1 SGHNT, CDR2 YENEEA. V lost 3 bases and J lost 4, with 10 bases in between. CDR3 DNA: TGTGCCAGCAGCTTCTCTAGCGATTACAATGAGCAGTTCTTC. This encodes CASSFSSDYNEQFF.

This chain uses TRBV19 with TRBJ2-1; D gene ambiguous. Trimming took 0 bases from V and 4 from J, leaving 10 bases between them. The CDR3 spans 15 residues. Germline V gives CDR1 LNHDA, CDR2 SQIVND (reference sequence). CDR3 sequence reads: CASSIDGWVYNEQFF. The CDR3 nucleotides are TGTGCCAGTAGTATAGATGGCTGGGTGTACAATGAGCAGTTCTTC. The whole variable domain, remainder taken from reference TRBV19 and TRBJ2-1, is DGGITQSPKYLFRKEGQNVTLSCEQNLNHDAMYWYRQDPGQGLRLIYYSQIVNDFQKGDIAEGYSVSREKKESFPLTVTSAQKNPTAFYLCASSIDGWVYNEQFFGPGTRLTVL.

On this clonotype: Compared with germline, one end of the junction differs, possibly owing to a read error. The chain joins TRBV10-3 to TRBJ1-2, with TRBD1 matching 8 bases. The germline gives CDR1 ENHRY, CDR2 SYGVKD. The CDR3 sequence is 14 residues long. CDR3 DNA: TGTGCCGTCAGTGAGTCGCAGGGGGCGAGGGGCTGCACCTTC. Translating it yields CAVSESQGARGCTF.

The chain has TRBV11-2 and TRBJ2-5, with unresolved D. Looked up from germline, CDR1 is SGHAT and CDR2 is FQNNGV. The CDR3 runs to 15 residues. V gave up 2 bases and J gave up 1 base, with 11 bases separating them. The CDR3: CASSLNTPVQETQYF. For the CDR3, the DNA is TGTGCCAGCAGCTTAAACACCCCAGTCCAAGAGACCCAGTACTTC.

The chain is built from TRBV29-1 and TRBJ1-1; D might be TRBD1 (6 bases). The germline CDR1 and CDR2 sequences are SQVTM and ANQGSEA. Trimming left V 7 bases short and J 7 bases short, with 13 bases between. The CDR3 extends over 11 amino acids. CDR3 residues: CSGRDNLEAFF. The CDR3 region has the DNA TGCAGCGGACGGGACAACCTTGAAGCTTTCTTT.

This clonotype came up a few times. This chain uses TRBV5-1 with TRBJ2-7, with a weak D call TRBD1 (5 bases). CDR1 and CDR2 (germline): SGHRS, YFSETQ. The V end was cut by 0 bases, the J end by 3 bases, with 7 bases between. CDR3 length: 13 residues. Written as DNA, the CDR3 is TGCGCCAGCAGCTTGGAGACAGTCTACGAGCAGTACTTC. Translated, it gives CASSLETVYEQYF.

The chain carries TRBV6-5 and TRBJ1-4; D uncertain. The V gene lost 6 bases and the J gene lost 0 bases, with 14 bases spanning the gap. Germline V gene sequence: CDR1 MNHEY, CDR2 SVGAGI. The CDR3 has 16 amino acids. The CDR3 spells CASSIVFETTNEKLFF. CDR3 nucleotide sequence: TGTGCCAGCAGCATTGTTTTCGAGACAACTAATGAAAAACTGTTTTTT.

This clonotype was detected a few times. The V call is TRBV3-1, the J call TRBJ2-4; D remains unclear. This CDR3 region has 12 residues. V was pared by 2 bases and J by 10 bases, with 9 bases between. CDR1 and CDR2 (germline): LGHDT, YNNKEL (reference sequence). CDR3 sequence: CASSQRVGIQYF. The CDR3 DNA sequence: TGTGCCAGCAGCCAAAGGGTAGGGATTCAGTACTTC.

This chain links TRBV12-3 or TRBV12-4 with TRBJ2-5; possibly TRBD2 for D (6 bases). V lost 4 bases and J lost 1, with 13 bases in between. CDR3 length: 15 amino acids. CDR3 residues: CASSSSVTSQETQYF. CDR3 sequence (DNA): TGTGCCAGCAGTTCGAGCGTGACTAGCCAAGAGACCCAGTACTTC.

This clonotype was observed a handful of times. The rearrangement links TRBV29-1 to TRBJ2-2; possible D gene TRBD1, 5 bases. Germline V gives CDR1 SQVTM, CDR2 ANQGSEA. CDR3 size: 16 residues. With 3 bases removed from V and 4 bases from J, the gap between germline ends came to 18 bases. CDR3 region: CSVEAGSVSGTGELFF. DNA of the CDR3: TGCAGCGTTGAGGCAGGGTCTGTTTCGGGCACCGGGGAGCTGTTTTTT.

The chain couples TRBV5-5 to TRBJ1-4; D is ambiguous. The CDR3 consists of 14 residues. Between the trimmed V and J ends, which lost 4 bases and 11 bases, there was a span of 18 bases. In germline, CDR1 is SGHKS, CDR2 YYEKEE (reference sequence). The CDR3 spells CASSPAGIIGKLFF. CDR3 nucleotides: TGTGCCAGCAGCCCCGCCGGGATTATAGGGAAACTGTTTTTT.

This chain uses TRBV18 with TRBJ2-1, with D tentatively TRBD2 (6 bases). V lost 2 bases and J 4 bases, leaving 15 bases between the germline ends. The CDR3 has 16 amino acids. The germline CDR1 and CDR2 sequences are KGHSH and LQKENI. CDR3 sequence reads: CASSPSPGSGYNEQFF. As DNA, the CDR3 is TGTGCCAGCTCACCAAGTCCCGGGAGTGGATACAATGAGCAGTTCTTC. Variable domain in full (rest from reference TRBV18 and TRBJ2-1): NAGVMQNPRHLVRRRGQEARLRCSPMKGHSHVYWYRQLPEEGLKFMVYLQKENIIDESGMPKERFSAEFPKEGPSILRIQQVVRGDSAAYFCASSPSPGSGYNEQFFGPGTRLTVL.

This clonotype was seen at least ten times. This chain joins TRBV6-5 and TRBJ2-7; 7 nucleotides align to TRBD2. Germline lookup yields CDR1 MNHEY and CDR2 SVGAGI. J gave up 0 bases and V 6 bases, and 8 bases lay outside the gene matches. This CDR3 spans 15 amino acids. This chain's CDR3 is CASRSSGGFSYEQYF. In DNA, the CDR3 is TGTGCCAGCAGGTCGTCGGGGGGATTCTCCTACGAGCAGTACTTC.